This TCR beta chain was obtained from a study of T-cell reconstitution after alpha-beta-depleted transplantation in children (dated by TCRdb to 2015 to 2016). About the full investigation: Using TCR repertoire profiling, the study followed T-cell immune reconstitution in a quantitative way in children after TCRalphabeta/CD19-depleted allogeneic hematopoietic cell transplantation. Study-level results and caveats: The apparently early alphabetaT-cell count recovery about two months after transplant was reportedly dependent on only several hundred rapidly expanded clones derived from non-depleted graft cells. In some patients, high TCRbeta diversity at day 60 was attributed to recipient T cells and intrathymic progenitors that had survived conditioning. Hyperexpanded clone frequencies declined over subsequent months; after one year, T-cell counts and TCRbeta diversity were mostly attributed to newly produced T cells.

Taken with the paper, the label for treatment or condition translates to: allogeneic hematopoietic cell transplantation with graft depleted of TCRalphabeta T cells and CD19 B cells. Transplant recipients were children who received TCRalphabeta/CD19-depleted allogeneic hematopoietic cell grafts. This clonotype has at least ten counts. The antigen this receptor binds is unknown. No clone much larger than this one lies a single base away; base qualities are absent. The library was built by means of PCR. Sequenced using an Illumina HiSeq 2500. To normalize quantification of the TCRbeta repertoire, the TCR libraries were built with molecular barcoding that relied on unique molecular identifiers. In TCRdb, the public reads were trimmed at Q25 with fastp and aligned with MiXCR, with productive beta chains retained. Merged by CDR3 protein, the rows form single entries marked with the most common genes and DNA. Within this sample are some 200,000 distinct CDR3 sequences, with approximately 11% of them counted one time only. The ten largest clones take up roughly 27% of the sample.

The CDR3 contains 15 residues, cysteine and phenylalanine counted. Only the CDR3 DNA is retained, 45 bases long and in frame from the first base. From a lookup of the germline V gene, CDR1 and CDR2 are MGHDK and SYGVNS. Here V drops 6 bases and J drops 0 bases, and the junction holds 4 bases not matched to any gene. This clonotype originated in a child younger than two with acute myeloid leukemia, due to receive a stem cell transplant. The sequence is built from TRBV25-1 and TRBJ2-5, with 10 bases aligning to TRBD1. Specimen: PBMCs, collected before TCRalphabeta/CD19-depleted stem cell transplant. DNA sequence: TGTGCCAGCAGCGGTGGGACAGGGGACCAAGAGACCCAGTACTTC. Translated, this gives CASSGGTGDQETQYF.